This TCR beta chain emerged from a study of blood T cell repertoires in COVID-19. Background on the study: Acute and convalescent COVID-19 specimens originated in the United States, Italy and Spain. PBMCs, B-cell-depleted T cells, or T cells were the source of the cDNA or gDNA that made up the material.

Seattle researchers signed up patients amid active infection and tracked them longitudinally. Per the germline V gene, CDR1 is MNHEY and CDR2 is SMNVEV (reference sequence). V lost 5 bases to trimming and J lost 7 bases, with 15 bases between them. The CDR3 is 15 amino acids. Original data processing: Amplification of reference gene primers provided the estimated nucleated cell counts. Using immunoSEQ multiplex PCR, the repertoire was profiled, and TCRdb retains in-frame clones only, with some absent. The V and J calls and the clone size are those of that table, but D and trimming were determined from the DNA. The sample includes 400,000 to 450,000 clones, approximately 89% seen only once; the top ten take around 1.5%.

The receptor's source is a woman in her forties with COVID-19, enrolled during active disease. The chain employs TRBV27 and TRBJ1-6, with D unclear. Sequenced input: peripheral blood. The CDR3: CASSPATNRNSPLHF. The CDR3 nucleotides are TGTGCCAGCAGTCCCGCTACTAATCGGAATTCACCCCTCCACTTT.